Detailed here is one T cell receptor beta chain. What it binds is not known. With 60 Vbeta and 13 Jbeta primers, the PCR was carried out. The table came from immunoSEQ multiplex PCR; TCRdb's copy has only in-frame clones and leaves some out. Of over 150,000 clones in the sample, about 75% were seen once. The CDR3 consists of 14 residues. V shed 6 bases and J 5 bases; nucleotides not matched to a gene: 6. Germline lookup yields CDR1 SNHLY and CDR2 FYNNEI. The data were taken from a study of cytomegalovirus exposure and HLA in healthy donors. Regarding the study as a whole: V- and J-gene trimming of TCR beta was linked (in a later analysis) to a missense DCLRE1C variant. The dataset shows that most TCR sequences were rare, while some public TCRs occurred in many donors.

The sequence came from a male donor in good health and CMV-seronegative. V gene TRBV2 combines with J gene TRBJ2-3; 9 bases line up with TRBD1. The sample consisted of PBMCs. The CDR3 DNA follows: TGTGCCAGCAGCAGGACAGGGGTGGAAGATACGCAGTATTTT. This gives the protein CASSRTGVEDTQYF.